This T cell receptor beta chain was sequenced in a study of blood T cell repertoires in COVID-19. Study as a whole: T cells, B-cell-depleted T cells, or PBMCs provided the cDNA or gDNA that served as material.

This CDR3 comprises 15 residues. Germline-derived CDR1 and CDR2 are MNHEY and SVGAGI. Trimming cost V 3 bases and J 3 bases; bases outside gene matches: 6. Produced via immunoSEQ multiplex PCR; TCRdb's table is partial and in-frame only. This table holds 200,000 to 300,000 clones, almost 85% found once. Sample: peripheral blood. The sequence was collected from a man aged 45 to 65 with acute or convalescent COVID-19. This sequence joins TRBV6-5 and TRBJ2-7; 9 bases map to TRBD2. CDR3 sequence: CASSYRLAGIYEQYF. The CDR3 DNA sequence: TGTGCCAGCAGTTATCGGCTAGCGGGGATCTACGAGCAGTACTTC.